Described below is a single TCR beta chain sequence and its context. These data are taken from a study of cytomegalovirus exposure and HLA in healthy donors. The study drew the donors from its approximately 120-subject validation cohort, separate from the 666-subject first cohort. Produced via immunoSEQ multiplex PCR; TCRdb's table is partial and in-frame only. This sample has about 280,000 clones; roughly 88% occur once, and the top ten carry around 0.9%. This CDR3 is 16 amino acids long. V was cut by 0 bases and J by 5 bases, with 17 bases left in between. CDR1 is SGDLS and CDR2 is YYNGEE in the germline V gene.

This sequence was found in a young woman in good health and CMV-seronegative. The chain is built from TRBV9 and TRBJ2-5, with D perhaps matching TRBD2 (5 bases). Material for sequencing was PBMCs. CDR3 sequence (DNA): TGTGCCAGCAGCGTAGGGGCGGAGGAGTTTTCTGAGACCCAGTACTTC. Translated: CASSVGAEEFSETQYF.